The clone carrying this T cell receptor beta chain was seen a handful of times. Its antigen is as yet unknown. The sample is drawn from a study of CD8 T cells in ankylosing spondylitis. Study results and caveats: A TCR beta motif of about 8 highly homologous variants seemed to mark ankylosing spondylitis blood. Disease-linked clones were reportedly significantly enriched in matched ankylosing spondylitis synovial fluid. CD8+ disease-linked clones were present at relatively low frequencies in blood.

Making the TCR beta libraries involved quantitative 5'-RACE with molecular barcodes. Using its own MiXCR run on the 5' RACE reads, TCRdb lists one record per CDR3 protein. The sample holds about 130,000 distinct CDR3 sequences, more than 15% seen once. Germline loops: CDR1 SNHLY, CDR2 FYNNEI. V lost 3 bases and J lost 3; bases outside the gene matches: 5. CDR3 length: 14 residues. The rearrangement links TRBV2 to TRBJ2-7, with 7 bases fitting TRBD1. The source is a male donor with ankylosing spondylitis. The sequencing sample was made of blood, either unsorted or a sorted T cell fraction (not recorded which). The CDR3 DNA is TGTGCCAGCAGTGACAGGGGGAATTTCTACGAGCAGTACTTC. Protein product: CASSDRGNFYEQYF.